This T cell receptor beta chain is from a study of OX40 agonist ivuxolimab in advanced cancers. Using immunoSEQ multiplex PCR, the repertoire was profiled, and TCRdb retains in-frame clones only, with some absent. This sample has just under 85,000 clones, with roughly 83% found just once. A remark on this clone: Its specificity is not known.

The V end was cut by 3 bases, the J end by 2 bases, with 26 bases between. The germline gives CDR1 SGHDT, CDR2 YYEEEE. The CDR3 length is 19 residues. General study results and limits: Some nonresponders likewise displayed low normalized T-cell clonal expansion. The authors did not determine the antigen specificity of the expanded peripheral T cells. At doses 0.1 to 3.0 mg/kg, CD4+ and CD8+ clones expanded.

The clonotype comes from an adult with an advanced solid tumor such as melanoma, head and neck, liver or kidney cancer. The sequencing used CD4+ or CD8+ T cells sorted from blood, collected in a trial of the OX40 agonist ivuxolimab. V is TRBV5-6 and J is TRBJ2-5; TRBD1 is a possible D gene (5 bases). The CDR3 is CASSSVFAYWGRSQETQYF. In DNA, the CDR3 is TGTGCCAGCAGCTCGGTGTTCGCATATTGGGGCCGCTCTCAAGAGACCCAGTACTTC.